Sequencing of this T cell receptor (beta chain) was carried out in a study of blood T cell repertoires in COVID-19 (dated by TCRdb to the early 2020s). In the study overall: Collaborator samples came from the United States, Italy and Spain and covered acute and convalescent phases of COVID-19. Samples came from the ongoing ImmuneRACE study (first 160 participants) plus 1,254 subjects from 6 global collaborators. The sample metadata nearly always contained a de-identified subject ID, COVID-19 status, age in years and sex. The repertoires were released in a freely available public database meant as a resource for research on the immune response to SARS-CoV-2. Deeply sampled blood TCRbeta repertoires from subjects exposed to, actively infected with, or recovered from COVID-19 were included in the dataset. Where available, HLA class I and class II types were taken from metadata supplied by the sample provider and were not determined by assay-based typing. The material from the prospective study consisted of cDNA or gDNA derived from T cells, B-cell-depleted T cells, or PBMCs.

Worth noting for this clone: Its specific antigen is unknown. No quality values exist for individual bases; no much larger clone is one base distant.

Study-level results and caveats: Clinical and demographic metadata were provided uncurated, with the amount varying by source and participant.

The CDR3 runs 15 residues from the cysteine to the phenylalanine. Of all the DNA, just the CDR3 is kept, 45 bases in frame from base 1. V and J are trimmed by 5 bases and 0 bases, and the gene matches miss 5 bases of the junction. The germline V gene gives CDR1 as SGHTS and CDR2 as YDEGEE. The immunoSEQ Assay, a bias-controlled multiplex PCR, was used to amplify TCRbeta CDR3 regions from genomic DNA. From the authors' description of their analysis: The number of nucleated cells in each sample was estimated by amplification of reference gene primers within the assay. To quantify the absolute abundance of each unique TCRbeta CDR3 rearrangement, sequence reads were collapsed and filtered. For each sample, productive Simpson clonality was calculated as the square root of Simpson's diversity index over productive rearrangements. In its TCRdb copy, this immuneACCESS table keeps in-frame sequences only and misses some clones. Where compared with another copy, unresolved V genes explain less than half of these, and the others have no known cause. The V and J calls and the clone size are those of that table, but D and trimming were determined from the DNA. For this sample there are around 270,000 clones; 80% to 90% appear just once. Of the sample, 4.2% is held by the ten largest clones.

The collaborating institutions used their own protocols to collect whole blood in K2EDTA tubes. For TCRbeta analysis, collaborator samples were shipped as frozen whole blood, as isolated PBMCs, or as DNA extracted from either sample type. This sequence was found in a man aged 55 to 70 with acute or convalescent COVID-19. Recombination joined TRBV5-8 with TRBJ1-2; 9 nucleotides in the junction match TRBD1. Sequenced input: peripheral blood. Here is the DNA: TGTGCCAGCAGGGACAGGGGCCTTGCTAACTATGGCTACACCTTC. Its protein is CASRDRGLANYGYTF.